A selection of T cell receptor beta chains follows, all from one sample in a study of T cells in Graves' hyperthyroidism and ophthalmopathy. MiXCR, run by TCRdb on the multiplex PCR reads, gives a single entry per CDR3 protein. The table lists about 200,000 distinct CDR3 sequences, roughly 17% of them singletons. Sequenced: blood. These receptors were obtained from a woman aged 45-60 years with Graves' hyperthyroidism. Both conserved end residues are part of each CDR3. A D gene is named only where the DNA matches it firmly. The listing skips clone size in some rows; elsewhere it reads once, few, many or a size class.

J | V | size | D | CDR3 | DNA
TRBJ2-7 | TRBV28 | many | TRBD2 | CASSLGGLGSYEQYF | TGTGCCAGCAGCCTGGGGGGGTTAGGTTCCTACGAGCAGTACTTC
TRBJ1-1 | TRBV30 | - | TRBD1 | CAWSVGTANTEAFF | TGTGCCTGGAGTGTGGGGACAGCGAACACTGAAGCTTTCTTT
TRBJ2-7 | TRBV6-5 | few | TRBD2 | CASSYLGREHYEQYF | TGTGCCAGCAGTTATCTGGGGCGGGAGCACTACGAGCAGTACTTC
TRBJ1-1 | TRBV11-3 | many | - | CASSSDSSTQAFF | TGTGCCAGCAGCTCGGACAGCTCTACTCAAGCTTTCTTT
TRBJ2-7 | TRBV6-1 | many | - | CASSEYGSYEQYF | TGTGCCAGCAGTGAATACGGCAGCTACGAGCAGTACTTC
TRBJ2-5 | TRBV3-1 | many | TRBD2 | CASSQYPGLKETQYF | TGTGCCAGCAGCCAATACCCGGGACTAAAGGAGACCCAGTACTTC
TRBJ1-5 | TRBV12-3/TRBV12-4 | many | - | CASSLRQADNQPQHF | TGTGCCAGCAGTTTAAGACAGGCCGACAATCAGCCCCAGCATTTT
TRBJ2-7 | TRBV7-9 | few | - | CASSPLGLLEQYF | TGTGCCAGCAGCCCGTTGGGACTGCTCGAGCAGTACTTC
TRBJ2-7 | TRBV2 | - | - | CASRHIAENYEQYF | TGTGCCAGCAGGCACATAGCAGAGAACTACGAGCAGTACTTC
TRBJ2-7 | TRBV7-2 | many | - | CASSLLGSEQYF | TGTGCCAGCAGCTTATTAGGGTCCGAGCAGTACTTC
TRBJ1-2 | TRBV27 | many | TRBD1 | CASSLNRGGGYTF | TGTGCCAGCAGTTTAAACAGGGGTGGGGGCTACACCTTC
TRBJ2-5 | TRBV28 | many | - | CASLTSVAKTQYF | TGTGCCAGTTTGACTAGTGTAGCGAAGACCCAGTACTTC
TRBJ2-3 | TRBV30 | few | TRBD1 | CAWSPTRQGSFTGTQYF | TGTGCCTGGAGTCCGACCCGACAGGGGTCCTTCACAGGTACGCAGTATTTT
TRBJ2-1 | TRBV20-1 | few | TRBD1 | CSASSDRGTYNEQFF | TGCAGTGCTAGCTCGGACAGGGGGACCTACAATGAGCAGTTCTTC
TRBJ2-3 | TRBV11-2 | - | - | CASSLVGTLSTDTQYF | TGTGCCAGCAGCTTAGTAGGGACTCTCAGCACAGATACGCAGTATTTT
TRBJ2-5 | TRBV6-1 | - | - | CARFRDHRETQYF | TGTGCCAGGTTCCGGGACCACCGGGAGACCCAGTACTTC
TRBJ2-7 | TRBV20-1 | many | TRBD1 | CSARRDRAGEQYF | TGCAGTGCTAGGCGGGACAGGGCGGGGGAGCAGTACTTC
TRBJ2-3 | TRBV24-1 | many | TRBD1 | CATSQLGQGRGTDTQYF | TGTGCCACCAGTCAACTTGGACAGGGGCGCGGCACAGATACGCAGTATTTT
TRBJ1-2 | TRBV28 | many | - | CASSPGGQGKEGYTF | TGTGCCAGCAGTCCCGGTGGGCAGGGAAAGGAGGGCTACACCTTC
TRBJ2-1 | TRBV7-9 | many | - | CASSLRRDSYNEQFF | TGTGCCAGCAGCTTAAGGCGGGACTCCTACAATGAGCAGTTCTTC
TRBJ2-7 | TRBV20-1 | few | TRBD2 | CSATASSGSPWEQYF | TGCAGTGCCACAGCCTCTAGCGGGAGCCCTTGGGAGCAGTACTTC
TRBJ2-7 | TRBV5-1 | many | TRBD1 | CASSSPGQGYEQYF | TGCGCCAGCAGCTCACCGGGACAGGGCTACGAGCAGTACTTC
TRBJ2-5 | TRBV5-1 | many | TRBD1 | CASSLTTGGRETQYF | TGCGCCAGCAGCTTGACTACAGGGGGACGGGAGACCCAGTACTTC
TRBJ2-3 | TRBV9 | few | - | CASSVEGFTDTQYF | TGTGCCAGCAGCGTAGAAGGGTTCACAGATACGCAGTATTTT
TRBJ2-5 | TRBV6-5 | - | TRBD2 | CASSYSPGLAFQETQYF | TGTGCCAGCAGTTACTCACCGGGACTAGCCTTCCAAGAGACCCAGTACTTC
TRBJ2-1 | TRBV4-1 | few | TRBD2 | CASSQVGLADEQFF | TGCGCCAGCAGCCAAGTCGGACTAGCCGATGAGCAGTTCTTC
TRBJ1-2 | TRBV15 | - | - | CATSSEVIRGYTF | TGTGCCACCAGCAGTGAAGTGATCCGAGGCTACACCTTC